This T cell receptor (beta chain) was recorded in a study of T cells expressing NK-cell markers. Study details: Underlying the TCR beta repertoires were sorted CD3+CD56+NKG2C+, CD3+CD56+NKG2C- and CD3+CD56-NKG2C+ T cells. General study results and limits: For a handful of donors, these clonotypes were likewise the leading ones in the CD3+CD56-NKG2C+ fraction.

TCRdb re-called the 5' RACE reads; every CDR3 protein appears as one record, without DNA. The sample table sets out around 140,000 distinct CDR3 sequences. CDR3 size: 16 residues. The germline V gene has CDR1 LGHNA and CDR2 YSLEER. On this clonotype: Antigen: not known.

The chain is built from TRBV4-3 and TRBJ1-5. This clonotype was sampled from a man aged 18 to 30 in good health. What was sequenced was blood T cells: a sorted CD56 or NKG2C T cell subset, CD4+ or CD8+ T cells, or bulk PBMC T cells (not recorded which). The CDR3 spells CASSQGFGSSNQPQHF.